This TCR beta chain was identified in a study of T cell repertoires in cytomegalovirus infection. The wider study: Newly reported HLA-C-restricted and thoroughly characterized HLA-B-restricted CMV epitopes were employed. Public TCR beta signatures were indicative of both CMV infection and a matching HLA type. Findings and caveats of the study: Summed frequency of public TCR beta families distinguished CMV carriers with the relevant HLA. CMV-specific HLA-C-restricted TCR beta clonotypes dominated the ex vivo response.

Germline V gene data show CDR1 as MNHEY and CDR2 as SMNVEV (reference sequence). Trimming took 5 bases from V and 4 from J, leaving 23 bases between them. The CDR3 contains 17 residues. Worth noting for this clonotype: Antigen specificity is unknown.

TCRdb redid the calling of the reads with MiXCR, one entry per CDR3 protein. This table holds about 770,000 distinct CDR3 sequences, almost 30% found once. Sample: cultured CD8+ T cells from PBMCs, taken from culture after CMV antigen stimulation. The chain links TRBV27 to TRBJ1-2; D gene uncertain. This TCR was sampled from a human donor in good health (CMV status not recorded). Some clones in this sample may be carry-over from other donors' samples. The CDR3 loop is CASSPAGRSFGIYGYTF. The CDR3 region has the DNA TGTGCCAGCAGTCCCGCGGGGAGGTCCTTTGGTATCTATGGCTACACCTTC.